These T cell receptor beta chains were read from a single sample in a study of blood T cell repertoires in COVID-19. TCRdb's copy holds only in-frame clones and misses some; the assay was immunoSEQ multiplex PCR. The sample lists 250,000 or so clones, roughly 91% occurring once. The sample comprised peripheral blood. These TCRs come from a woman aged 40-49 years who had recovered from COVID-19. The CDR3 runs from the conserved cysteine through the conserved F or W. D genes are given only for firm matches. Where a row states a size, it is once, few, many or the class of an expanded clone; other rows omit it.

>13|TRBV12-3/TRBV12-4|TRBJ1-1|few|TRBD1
TGTGCCAGCAGGGGACAGTTGAACACTGAAGCTTTCTTT
CASRGQLNTEAFF
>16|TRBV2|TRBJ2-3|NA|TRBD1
TGTGCCAGCAGTGATGGGGCCAGGGGGCGGGCAGATACGCAGTATTTT
CASSDGARGRADTQYF
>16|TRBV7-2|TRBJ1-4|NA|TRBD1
TGTGCCAGCAGCCCTCGGACAGGCGGTTCGGGTGAAAAACTGTTTTTT
CASSPRTGGSGEKLFF
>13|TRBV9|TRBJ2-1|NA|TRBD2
TGTGCCAGCAAGGCTAGCGGAGTTGGTGAGCAGTTCTTC
CASKASGVGEQFF
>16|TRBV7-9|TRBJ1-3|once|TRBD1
TGTGCCAGCAGCCCAACGGGACAGGTCTCTGGAAACACCATATATTTT
CASSPTGQVSGNTIYF
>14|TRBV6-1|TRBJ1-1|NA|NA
TGTGCCAGCAGTGAATCTTGGAGTCGCACTGAAGCTTTCTTT
CASSESWSRTEAFF
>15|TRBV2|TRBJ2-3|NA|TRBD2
TGTGCCAGCAGGGCCACTAGCGGGAGCACAGATACGCAGTATTTT
CASRATSGSTDTQYF
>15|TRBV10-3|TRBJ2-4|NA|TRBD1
TGTGCCATCAGTGACCCGGACAGGGGGCATAGCATTCAGTACTTC
CAISDPDRGHSIQYF
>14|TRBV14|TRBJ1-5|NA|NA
TGTGCCAGCAGCTTCGGGGGGAGCAATCAGCCCCAGCATTTT
CASSFGGSNQPQHF
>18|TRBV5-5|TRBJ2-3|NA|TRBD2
TGTGCCAGCAGCTTGGTGCTAGCGGGAGCCGCTAGCACAGATACGCAGTATTTT
CASSLVLAGAASTDTQYF
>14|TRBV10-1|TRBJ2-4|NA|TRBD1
TGCGCCTCAAACTTGGGGACAGGGGGCAACATTCAGTACTTC
CASNLGTGGNIQYF
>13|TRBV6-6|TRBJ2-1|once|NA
TGTGCCAGCAGGGGGACACAGTACAATGAGCAGTTCTTC
CASRGTQYNEQFF
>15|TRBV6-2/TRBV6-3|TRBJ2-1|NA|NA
TGTGCCAGCAGTTACCGCGGCAGCTCCTACAATGAGCAGTTCTTC
CASSYRGSSYNEQFF
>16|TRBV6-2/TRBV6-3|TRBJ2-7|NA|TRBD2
TGTGCCAGCAGTTACCCCACTAGCGGGAGGGCCGACGAGCAGTACTTC
CASSYPTSGRADEQYF
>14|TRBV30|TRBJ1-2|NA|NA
TGTGCCTGGAGTAAAGGGGCCGCGAACTATGGCTACACCTTC
CAWSKGAANYGYTF